The TCR beta chain described here comes from a study of blood T cell repertoires in COVID-19. Sequencing used immunoSEQ multiplex PCR; TCRdb keeps in-frame clones, though not all of them. The profile shows approximately 140,000 clones, over 75% of them singletons. This CDR3 is built from 13 residues. J lost 4 bases, V lost 6 bases, and 4 bases had no gene match. The germline CDR1 and CDR2 sequences are SGHNT and YYREEE (reference sequence). The source is a human donor in a cohort sampled during active COVID-19. The gene calls are TRBV5-4 and TRBJ2-1; TRBD2 agrees at 7 bases. Sequenced input: peripheral blood. CDR3: CASTSGRYNEQFF. Here the CDR3 DNA reads TGTGCCAGCACTAGCGGCAGGTACAATGAGCAGTTCTTC.